This T cell receptor (beta chain) was retrieved from a study of cytotoxic CD8 clonotypes in ibrutinib-treated CLL. Whole-study results and caveats: Whereas clonality rose at ibrutinib response, it declined toward baseline at progression. Under therapy, public clonotypes either contracted or stayed stable, and they were uncommon.

Depth targeted 1 in 200,000 to 1 in 1 million T cells, averaging around 10x coverage per clonotype. The data were produced by immunoSEQ multiplex PCR, yet TCRdb's version contains in-frame clones alone and is incomplete. The profile shows some 200,000 clones, nearly 80% of them singletons. Points on this clone: Its matching antigen is unknown.

The CDR3 runs to 12 residues. V lost 1 base, J lost 8 bases, and 9 bases lay in between. Germline loops: CDR1 SGHRS, CDR2 YFSETQ. Sequencing was performed on PBMCs, taken after 12 months of ibrutinib treatment. The sequence was obtained from a human donor with chronic lymphocytic leukemia. The J gene is TRBJ1-2, the V gene TRBV5-1; no reliable D call. CDR3 sequence: CASSLSRVGYTF. CDR3 nucleotides: TGCGCCAGCAGCTTGTCTCGGGTCGGCTACACCTTC.